The 28 T cell receptor beta chains reported below all come from one sample, sequenced in a study of beta chain features in type 1 diabetes. Reverse transcribing all isolated RNA meant expressed TCRB transcripts were sequenced. Only in-frame clones appear in the TCRdb table, and some are missing; sequencing was by immunoSEQ multiplex PCR. The sample consists of about 900,000 clones, 15% to 20% of them appearing once. Input material: naive CD4+ T cells from blood. The receptors derive from a young woman in good health.

V and J are TRBV7-9 and TRBJ2-1; D not resolved. V dropped 5 bases and J dropped 4 bases, with 21 bases sitting between them. The CDR3 runs 17 residues. Germline loops: CDR1 SEHNR, CDR2 FQNEAQ (reference sequence). CDR3 sequence (DNA): TGTGCCAGCAGCACTCCCCCCGGTACCGGCAAGTACAATGAGCAGTTCTTC. It encodes CASSTPPGTGKYNEQFF.

The chain carries TRBV7-2 and TRBJ1-5, with TRBD1 as a possible D gene (5 bases). The CDR3 spans 14 residues. Germline assignment: CDR1 SGHTA and CDR2 FQGNSA. Trimming pared 4 bases from V and 7 bases from J, leaving 14 bases between. CDR3 residues: CASSYGTSTQPQHF. The CDR3 nucleotides are TGTGCCAGCAGCTACGGGACGTCGACCCAGCCCCAGCATTTT.

The V call is TRBV27, the J call TRBJ2-5; 10 bases are a match to TRBD2. CDR1 and CDR2 from the germline V gene are MNHEY and SMNVEV (reference sequence). Trimming took 0 bases from V and 4 from J; bases not matched to a gene: 5. This CDR3 has 16 residues. CDR3: CASSLSASGSGETQYF. DNA for the CDR3: TGTGCCAGCAGTTTATCGGCTAGCGGGAGTGGAGAGACCCAGTACTTC.

This clone was seen only a few times. The chain carries TRBV29-1 and TRBJ2-1; D is unclear. This CDR3 region has 14 residues. V was pared by 3 bases and J by 4 bases, with 13 bases between. Germline CDR1 and CDR2: SQVTM and ANQGSEA. The CDR3 spells CSVDGLGRYNEQFF. The CDR3 DNA reads as TGCAGCGTTGACGGTTTGGGCAGATACAATGAGCAGTTCTTC.

This clone appeared a few times. The chain links TRBV7-2 to TRBJ2-1; D unclear. The CDR3 consists of 13 residues. V lost 2 bases to trimming and J lost 4 bases, with 6 bases between them. From germline, CDR1 is SGHTA and CDR2 FQGNSA. CDR3 sequence (DNA): TGTGCCAGCAGCTTAACCAGATACAATGAGCAGTTCTTC. Its translation is CASSLTRYNEQFF.

This clone was counted a few times. The CDR3 loop reads CASSVLQGNEQFF. Here the CDR3 DNA reads TGTGCCAGCAGTGTATTACAGGGTAATGAGCAGTTCTTC. J is TRBJ2-1 and V is TRBV2; D may be TRBD1 (6 bases). This CDR3 region has 13 residues. From germline, CDR1 is SNHLY and CDR2 FYNNEI. Trimming stripped 4 bases from V and 7 bases from J, with 11 bases between.

The V and J genes are TRBV7-9 and TRBJ2-7, with TRBD2 matching over 9 bases. Germline V gene sequence: CDR1 SEHNR, CDR2 FQNEAQ (reference sequence). This CDR3 has 15 residues. The V segment lost 3 bases and the J segment 5 bases; nucleotides outside the gene matches: 8. As DNA, the CDR3 is TGTGCCAGCAGCTTGGCGGGGCTAGCGGGAAACGAGCAGTACTTC. Protein product: CASSLAGLAGNEQYF.

This clone came up a few times. V is TRBV28 and J is TRBJ2-5, with 8 bases aligning to TRBD1. Germline V gene lookup returns CDR1 MDHEN and CDR2 SYDVKM. The CDR3 is made up of 16 amino acids. Trimming cost V 7 bases and J 0 bases; bases outside gene matches: 10. Here the CDR3 reads CASTRGPTLYQETQYF. CDR3 DNA: TGTGCCAGCACCAGGGGGCCCACCCTTTACCAAGAGACCCAGTACTTC. The full variable domain, completed using reference TRBV28 and TRBJ2-5, is DVKVTQSSRYLVKRTGEKVFLECVQDMDHENMFWYRQDPGLGLRLIYFSYDVKMKEKGDIPEGYSVSREKKERFSLILESASTNQTSMYLCASTRGPTLYQETQYFGPGTRLLVL.

The V call is TRBV25-1, the J call TRBJ2-1, with 9 bases lining up with TRBD2. The CDR3 extends over 17 amino acids. Per the germline V gene, CDR1 is MGHDK and CDR2 is SYGVNS. J lost 9 bases, V lost 0 bases, and 12 bases had no gene match. CDR3 DNA: TGTGCCAGCAGTGAATACTGGGGAACCGGGACTAGCTTTGAGCAGTTCTTC. Its translation is CASSEYWGTGTSFEQFF.

This clone has more than one count but fewer than ten. The chain uses TRBV11-2 and TRBJ2-1; D is perhaps TRBD1 or TRBD2 (6 bases each). The CDR3 has 16 amino acids. Trimming cost V 5 bases and J 8 bases, with 22 bases left between them. CDR1 is SGHAT, CDR2 FQNNGV, per germline. The CDR3 nucleotides are TGTGCCAGCAGCCCCCGCGGACAGAAGGGAGGCTATGAGCAGTTCTTC. As protein: CASSPRGQKGGYEQFF.

This clone was counted between two and nine times. This chain joins TRBV15 and TRBJ2-7, with 9 bases identical to TRBD2. The V and J ends lost 2 bases and 5 bases, in that order; junction bases with no gene match: 4. The CDR3 has 14 residues. The germline gives CDR1 LNHNV, CDR2 YYDKDF (reference sequence). CDR3 nucleotide sequence: TGTGCCACCAGCAGACTAGCGGGAAATCACGAGCAGTACTTC. Its protein is CATSRLAGNHEQYF.

This clone has more than one count but fewer than ten. The chain is built from TRBV18 and TRBJ2-3; D gene uncertain. The CDR3 totals 14 residues. CDR1 is KGHSH, CDR2 LQKENI, per germline. Trimming stripped 5 bases from V and 2 bases from J, with 11 bases between. CDR3 in amino acids: CASSSGPITDTQYF. Written as DNA, the CDR3 is TGTGCCAGCTCATCCGGACCAATCACAGATACGCAGTATTTT. Using reference TRBV18 and TRBJ2-3 for the parts outside the CDR3, the full variable domain is NAGVMQNPRHLVRRRGQEARLRCSPMKGHSHVYWYRQLPEEGLKFMVYLQKENIIDESGMPKERFSAEFPKEGPSILRIQQVVRGDSAAYFCASSSGPITDTQYFGPGTRLTVL.

This sequence joins TRBV13 and TRBJ1-2; possible D gene TRBD1, 5 bases. CDR1 and CDR2 (germline): PRHDT, FYEKMQ (reference sequence). Trimming left V 3 bases short and J 8 bases short, with 13 bases between. The CDR3 loop spans 13 amino acids. CDR3 region: CASSFSGLEGYTF. CDR3 sequence (DNA): TGTGCCAGCAGCTTCTCGGGGCTCGAGGGCTACACCTTC. The full variable domain, its missing parts supplied by reference TRBV13 and TRBJ1-2, is AAGVIQSPRHLIKEKRETATLKCYPIPRHDTVYWYQQGPGQDPQFLISFYEKMQSDKGSIPDRFSAQQFSDYHSELNMSSLELGDSALYFCASSFSGLEGYTFGSGTRLTVV.

This chain links TRBV11-1 with TRBJ2-3; D is possibly TRBD2 (6 bases). V lost 4 bases, J lost 1 base, and 15 bases lay in between. CDR3 length: 16 residues. CDR1 is SGHAT, CDR2 FQDESV, per germline (reference sequence). CDR3 protein: CASSSTMTSGTDTQYF. The CDR3 DNA follows: TGTGCCAGCAGCTCGACCATGACTAGTGGCACAGATACGCAGTATTTT.

The chain employs TRBV4-3 and TRBJ2-5, with 10 bases matching TRBD1. Unmatched junction bases numbered 9, after V lost 3 bases and J lost 5 bases. Germline V gene lookup returns CDR1 LGHNA and CDR2 YSLEER. CDR3 size: 16 residues. CDR3 in amino acids: CASSQGDRGFRETQYF. CDR3 bases: TGCGCCAGCAGCCAGGGGGACAGGGGATTTAGGGAGACCCAGTACTTC.

This clone was recorded a few times. A much larger clone is a single base away; this may be a read error. The rearrangement links TRBV7-2 to TRBJ2-1; D gene unclear. The CDR3 runs 11 residues. In germline, CDR1 is SGHTA, CDR2 FQGNSA. The V and J ends lost 3 bases and 5 bases respectively, with 2 bases between them. In DNA form, the CDR3 reads TGTGCCAGCAGCTTTAACAATGAGCAGTTCTTC. Protein product: CASSFNNEQFF. Complete variable domain (other parts from reference TRBV7-2 and TRBJ2-1): GAGVSQSPSNKVTEKGKDVELRCDPISGHTALYWYRQSLGQGLEFLIYFQGNSAPDKSGLPSDRFSAERTGGSVSTLTIQRTQQEDSAVYLCASSFNNEQFFGPGTRLTVL.

This clone was seen more than once but under ten times. The chain is built from TRBV27 and TRBJ1-3; no clear D. Between the trimmed V and J ends, which lost 9 bases and 0 bases, there was a span of 15 bases. The CDR3 spans 15 residues. Germline CDR1 is MNHEY and CDR2 is SMNVEV (reference sequence). The CDR3 region is CASRRTANSGNTIYF. The CDR3 DNA reads as TGTGCCAGTCGTCGGACGGCCAACTCTGGAAACACCATATATTTT.

This clone was detected only a few times. The rearrangement joins TRBV11-1 to TRBJ2-1; TRBD2 aligns across 8 bases. Germline V lookup: CDR1 SGHAT, CDR2 FQDESV (reference sequence). Trimming took 5 bases from V and 3 from J; bases not matched to a gene: 6. The CDR3 is 15 residues long. CDR3 in DNA: TGTGCCAGCAGCGTAGGACTAGCCGTCTACAATGAGCAGTTCTTC. Translation: CASSVGLAVYNEQFF.

The chain carries TRBV28 and TRBJ2-3, with 12 bases that match TRBD1. V dropped 2 bases and J dropped 8; count of bases not matched to a gene: 11. The CDR3 extends over 17 amino acids. Germline V gene sequence: CDR1 MDHEN, CDR2 SYDVKM. CDR3 in amino acids: CASSLIGTGGKPGTQYF. CDR3 in DNA: TGTGCCAGCAGTTTAATAGGGACAGGGGGCAAGCCGGGTACGCAGTATTTT.

This clone was seen only once. This chain uses TRBV4-1 with TRBJ2-1; D call uncertain. Germline V gene lookup returns CDR1 MGHRA and CDR2 YSYEKL. The CDR3 sequence is 17 residues long. Trimming cost V 1 base and J 3 bases, with 16 bases left between them. The CDR3 sequence is CASSQGGSGVRYNEQFF. The CDR3 region has the DNA TGCGCCAGCAGCCAAGGGGGATCGGGCGTACGCTACAATGAGCAGTTCTTC.

This clone was detected only a few times. This chain links TRBV28 with TRBJ2-5, with TRBD1 matching 11 bases. With V trimmed by 5 bases and J by 4 bases, 3 bases remained unmatched. Looked up from germline, CDR1 is MDHEN and CDR2 is SYDVKM. The length of the CDR3 is 14 residues. The CDR3 spells CASSPGTGGETQYF. The DNA for the CDR3 is TGTGCCAGCAGTCCCGGGACAGGGGGAGAGACCCAGTACTTC.

This clone occurred a few times. This chain connects TRBV11-2 to TRBJ2-7, with a possible D match to TRBD1 (7 bases). The CDR3 totals 16 residues. Trimming shortened V by 6 bases and J by 4 bases, and 22 bases separated the two germline ends. Germline-derived CDR1 and CDR2 are SGHAT and FQNNGV. The CDR3 nucleotides are TGTGCCAGCAGTCCCCTGAGGGGGGACAGAACTTACGAGCAGTACTTC. Encoded protein: CASSPLRGDRTYEQYF. Full variable domain (outside the CDR3, taken from reference TRBV11-2 and TRBJ2-7): EAGVAQSPRYKIIEKRQSVAFWCNPISGHATLYWYQQILGQGPKLLIQFQNNGVVDDSQLPKDRFSAERLKGVDSTLKIQPAKLEDSAVYLCASSPLRGDRTYEQYFGPGTRLTVT.

The rearrangement uses TRBV7-8 and TRBJ2-1; 7 bases fit TRBD2. Losses at the gene ends were 2 bases for V and 2 bases for J; bases not matched to a gene: 6. Germline-derived CDR1 and CDR2 are SGHVS and FQNEAQ. CDR3 size: 16 residues. CDR3 residues: CASSLSSGTTYNEQFF. The CDR3 nucleotides read TGTGCCAGCAGCTTATCTAGCGGAACAACCTACAATGAGCAGTTCTTC.

The V gene is TRBV7-9, the J gene TRBJ2-5; D unclear. The CDR3 is made up of 11 amino acids. Germline CDR1 SEHNR, CDR2 FQNEAQ (reference sequence). V dropped 1 base and J dropped 12 bases, with 9 bases sitting between them. CDR3 in DNA: TGTGCCAGCAGCTTAGATGTCTTCGAGTACTTC. As protein: CASSLDVFEYF.

This clone showed up just a few times. The J gene is TRBJ1-5, the V gene TRBV4-2, with D unclear. V lost 0 bases, J lost 0 bases, and 6 bases lay in between. The CDR3 has 15 amino acids. The germline gives CDR1 LGHNA, CDR2 YNFKEQ. CDR3 region: CASSQEGSSNQPQHF. CDR3 DNA sequence: TGTGCCAGCAGCCAAGAGGGATCTAGCAATCAGCCCCAGCATTTT.

Worth noting for this clone: The sample carries other DNA sequences with the same CDR3. The V gene is TRBV4-1, the J gene TRBJ1-4; no firm D call. Germline-derived CDR1 and CDR2 are MGHRA and YSYEKL. V gave up 1 base and J gave up 5 bases, with 5 bases separating them. CDR3 length: 13 amino acids. The CDR3 region is CASSQVRNEKLFF. The CDR3 DNA follows: TGCGCCAGCAGCCAAGTCCGGAATGAAAAACTGTTTTTT.

This clone was found a few times. The genes are TRBV6-1 and TRBJ2-7; D is unresolved. The CDR3 covers 15 residues. In germline, CDR1 is MNHNS, CDR2 SASEGT. Trimming took 3 bases from V and 2 from J, leaving 14 bases between them. CDR3 nucleotide sequence: TGTGCCAGCAGTGAGTATCGTACAGCAACCTACGAGCAGTACTTC. Residues: CASSEYRTATYEQYF.

The chain joins TRBV5-6 to TRBJ2-1; 11 bases line up with TRBD2. This CDR3 contains 15 residues. Germline-derived CDR1 and CDR2 are SGHDT and YYEEEE. J was trimmed by 7 bases and V by 4 bases; bases with no gene match: 7. This CDR3 is CASSRVLAGVNEQFF. The CDR3 DNA follows: TGTGCCAGCAGCAGGGTACTAGCGGGGGTTAATGAGCAGTTCTTC.